Below are 30 T cell receptor beta chains sequenced from a single sample in a study of T cells in Graves' hyperthyroidism and ophthalmopathy. Amplification targeted TCR beta CDR3 regions from RNA transcripts. First-round RT-PCR with HTBI primers amplified the TCR CDR3 region. One entry per CDR3 protein, called by TCRdb with MiXCR from the multiplex PCR reads. The sample consists of 600,000 to 750,000 distinct CDR3 sequences, 15% to 20% of them appearing once. Sequenced input: blood. The receptors were gathered from a man in his forties or fifties with Graves' hyperthyroidism.

This clonotype was observed many times. V is TRBV5-1 and J is TRBJ2-7; tentatively, D is TRBD1 (5 bases). V was pared by 3 bases and J by 3 bases, with 10 bases between. Germline V CDR1 and CDR2: SGHRS, YFSETQ. This CDR3 is 13 amino acids long. CDR3 nucleotide sequence: TGCGCCAGCAGCTGGCAGGGTATCTACGAGCAGTACTTC. It specifies CASSWQGIYEQYF.

The rearrangement joins TRBV2 to TRBJ2-1; TRBD2 aligns across 8 bases. The CDR3 has 16 residues. Germline trimming cut 5 bases from V and 4 bases from J; bases unmatched to any gene: 10. CDR1 is SNHLY and CDR2 is FYNNEI in the germline V gene. The CDR3 DNA follows: TGTGCCAGCAGTTTACACCACCAGCGGGGGTACAATGAGCAGTTCTTC. This sequence encodes CASSLHHQRGYNEQFF. The complete variable domain, with remaining parts taken from reference TRBV2 and TRBJ2-1, reads EPEVTQTPSHQVTQMGQEVILRCVPISNHLYFYWYRQILGQKVEFLVSFYNNEISEKSEIFDDQFSVERPDGSNFTLKIRSTKLEDSAMYFCASSLHHQRGYNEQFFGPGTRLTVL.

In this sample, this clonotype turned up once. V usage is TRBV7-9 and J usage is TRBJ1-1, with no clear D. The V end was cut by 3 bases, the J end by 6 bases, with 14 bases between. The CDR3 spans 14 residues. The germline CDR1 and CDR2 sequences are SEHNR and FQNEAQ (reference sequence). As DNA, the CDR3 is TGTGCCAGCAGCTTTAGCGCGGGAGCTTCTGAAGCTTTCTTT. As protein: CASSFSAGASEAFF.

J is TRBJ1-4 and V is TRBV29-1; TRBD1 agrees at 10 bases. Germline V gene sequence: CDR1 SQVTM, CDR2 ANQGSEA. V was pared by 5 bases and J by 7 bases, with 4 bases of the junction left unmatched. The CDR3 runs 13 residues. The CDR3 nucleotides read TGCAGCGTTCCCGGGACAGGGGTTGAAAAACTGTTTTTT. It specifies CSVPGTGVEKLFF.

Notes on this clonotype: Germline and junction disagree at one end, which may indicate a read error. The chain joins TRBV28 to TRBJ2-7; 9 bases agree with TRBD1. The germline V gene has CDR1 MDHEN and CDR2 SYDVKM. The CDR3 loop spans 14 amino acids. CDR3 protein: CASSLLGQGYGQYF. The CDR3 DNA is TGTGCCAGCAGTTTATTGGGACAGGGCTACGGGCAGTACTTC.

This clonotype was recorded a few times. The chain couples TRBV6-1 to TRBJ2-7; TRBD2 matches at 10 bases. There are 15 residues in the CDR3. The ends lost 6 bases at V and 4 bases at J; junction bases unmatched: 9. CDR1 MNHNS and CDR2 SASEGT come from the germline V gene. The CDR3 sequence is CASRPSGRGGYEQYF. The CDR3 DNA is TGTGCCAGCAGGCCTAGCGGGAGAGGTGGGTACGAGCAGTACTTC.

In its sample, this clonotype was seen a few times. The J gene is TRBJ2-7, the V gene TRBV20-1; 14 nucleotides agree with TRBD2. The V gene end was trimmed by 3 bases and the J gene end by 2 bases; junction bases not matched to a gene: 9. The CDR3 loop spans 17 amino acids. Germline-derived CDR1 and CDR2 are DFQATT and SNEGSKA (reference sequence). The CDR3 is CSASVTEGLAGAYEQYF. CDR3 DNA: TGCAGTGCTAGCGTTACCGAGGGACTAGCGGGAGCCTACGAGCAGTACTTC.

Many counts were recorded for this clonotype. The chain couples TRBV28 to TRBJ1-4; 9 bases line up with TRBD1. The CDR3 has 12 amino acids. With V trimmed by 6 bases and J by 8 bases, 1 base remained unmatched. Germline values: CDR1 MDHEN, CDR2 SYDVKM. The CDR3 region has the DNA TGTGCCAGCAGGGGGACAGGGGAAAAACTGTTTTTT. Its protein product is CASRGTGEKLFF.

This clonotype was recorded at least ten times. CDR3 DNA: TGTGCCAGCCATCTGGGAGGGGGGGGAAACACTGAAGCTTTCTTT. Translated, it gives CASHLGGGGNTEAFF. V is TRBV2 and J is TRBJ1-1; D is possibly TRBD1 (6 bases). Germline CDR1 SNHLY, CDR2 FYNNEI. V lost 8 bases to trimming and J lost 2 bases, with 18 bases between them. This CDR3 has 15 residues.

This clonotype has at least ten counts. J is TRBJ2-5 and V is TRBV20-1, with 9 bases lining up with TRBD2. The CDR3 extends over 14 amino acids. V dropped 2 bases and J dropped 5; count of bases not matched to a gene: 6. Germline V lookup: CDR1 DFQATT, CDR2 SNEGSKA (reference sequence). CDR3 DNA: TGCAGTGCTAGACCTAGCGGGAATACGGAGACCCAGTACTTC. Translating gives CSARPSGNTETQYF.

This clonotype was observed many times. This chain uses TRBV28 with TRBJ2-5, with a weak D call TRBD1 (5 bases). This CDR3 spans 13 amino acids. V lost 4 bases, J lost 4 bases, and 10 bases lay in between. Germline V lookup: CDR1 MDHEN, CDR2 SYDVKM. CDR3 loop: CASSSTVTETQYF. The CDR3 nucleotides are TGTGCCAGCAGTTCGACAGTAACAGAGACCCAGTACTTC.

The chain links TRBV2 to TRBJ2-1; 14 bases match TRBD2. The J segment lost 9 bases and the V segment lost 6 bases, leaving 7 bases of the junction unmatched. From germline, CDR1 is SNHLY and CDR2 FYNNEI. The CDR3 spans 15 residues. In DNA, the CDR3 is TGTGCCAGCAGGGGGACTAGCGGGAGTCGTAGTGAGCAGTTCTTC. Translation: CASRGTSGSRSEQFF.

This chain connects TRBV25-1 to TRBJ2-1, with unresolved D. The germline CDR1 and CDR2 sequences are MGHDK and SYGVNS. The CDR3 has 16 residues. With 2 bases removed from V and 3 bases from J, the gap between germline ends came to 14 bases. The CDR3 DNA reads as TGTGCCAGCAGTGAAGGGCTAGGAGTGAGCTACAATGAGCAGTTCTTC. It translates to CASSEGLGVSYNEQFF.

The chain uses TRBV6-8 and TRBJ1-1, with a possible D match to TRBD1 (6 bases). CDR3 length: 17 residues. V shed 8 bases and J shed 4 bases, with 26 bases lying between them. Germline V gene sequence: CDR1 MNHGY, CDR2 SAAAGT. CDR3 nucleotide sequence: TGTGCCAGCCGTAATATGCAGGGGTCATTCCCGGGCACTGAAGCTTTCTTT. Translation gives CASRNMQGSFPGTEAFF.

The rearrangement uses TRBV28 and TRBJ1-1; 8 bases are a match to TRBD1. The V segment lost 5 bases and the J segment 2 bases; nucleotides outside the gene matches: 10. The CDR3 loop spans 16 amino acids. Germline CDR1 is MDHEN and CDR2 is SYDVKM. CDR3 loop: CASSPDPGQGNTEAFF. The CDR3 DNA reads as TGTGCCAGCAGTCCCGACCCCGGACAGGGCAACACTGAAGCTTTCTTT.

This chain joins TRBV6-1 and TRBJ1-5; perhaps TRBD1 as D (5 bases). The ends were cut back, 8 bases at V and 2 bases at J, with 10 bases in the middle. The germline V gene encodes CDR1 MNHNS and CDR2 SASEGT. This CDR3 has 13 amino acids. The CDR3 region is CASGGGGNQPQHF. As DNA, the CDR3 is TGTGCCAGCGGGGGGGGTGGCAATCAGCCCCAGCATTTT.

The chain recombines TRBV7-2 with TRBJ1-2; no clear D gene. The CDR3 is 13 amino acids. Germline lookup yields CDR1 SGHTA and CDR2 FQGNSA. Deletions cut 2 bases from V and 3 bases from J, with 7 bases between. Written as DNA, the CDR3 is TGTGCCAGCAGCTTACCGGGATACTATGGCTACACCTTC. It yields the protein CASSLPGYYGYTF. Complete variable domain (other parts from reference TRBV7-2 and TRBJ1-2): GAGVSQSPSNKVTEKGKDVELRCDPISGHTALYWYRQSLGQGLEFLIYFQGNSAPDKSGLPSDRFSAERTGGSVSTLTIQRTQQEDSAVYLCASSLPGYYGYTFGSGTRLTVV.

The sample holds many counts of this clonotype. The chain couples TRBV2 to TRBJ1-5; no firm D call. In germline, CDR1 is SNHLY, CDR2 FYNNEI. Trimming shortened V by 4 bases and J by 3 bases, and 16 bases separated the two germline ends. The CDR3 sequence is 16 residues long. This CDR3 is CASSGPIEMYNQPQHF. Here the CDR3 DNA reads TGTGCCAGCAGTGGACCGATAGAAATGTACAATCAGCCCCAGCATTTT.

This clonotype was recorded a few times. The chain links TRBV4-1 to TRBJ2-7; no firm D call. The CDR3 spans 14 residues. V lost 0 bases, J lost 2 bases, and 8 bases lay in between. Looked up from germline, CDR1 is MGHRA and CDR2 is YSYEKL. In DNA form, the CDR3 reads TGCGCCAGCAGCCAAGAGTTAGGACCCTACGAGCAGTACTTC. It yields the protein CASSQELGPYEQYF.

This clonotype was detected many times. The J gene is TRBJ1-1, the V gene TRBV29-1; perhaps TRBD1 as D (6 bases). The CDR3 has 13 residues. Germline CDR1 and CDR2: SQVTM and ANQGSEA. V lost 5 bases and J lost 5, with 15 bases in between. The chain's CDR3 is CSVLEQRGTEAFF. CDR3 bases: TGCAGCGTTCTAGAGCAGAGGGGGACTGAAGCTTTCTTT.

Concerning this clonotype: A much larger clone sits a single nucleotide away, making a read error possible. The V gene is TRBV2, the J gene TRBJ2-7; tentative D call: TRBD2 (6 bases). Germline CDR1 SNHLY, CDR2 FYNNEI. The CDR3 runs 13 residues. The CDR3: CAGRLGTSYEQYF. The CDR3 DNA is TGTGCCGGCAGACTCGGGACTTCCTACGAGCAGTACTTC. The full variable domain, rest sourced from reference TRBV2 and TRBJ2-7, is EPEVTQTPSHQVTQMGQEVILRCVPISNHLYFYWYRQILGQKVEFLVSFYNNEISEKSEIFDDQFSVERPDGSNFTLKIRSTKLEDSAMYFCAGRLGTSYEQYFGPGTRLTVT.

This clonotype turned up a few times. The chain recombines TRBV7-3 with TRBJ1-5, with D maybe TRBD1 (5 bases). V lost 5 bases to trimming and J lost 7 bases, with 12 bases between them. Germline CDR1 SGHTA, CDR2 FQGTGA. The CDR3 totals 13 residues. CDR3 coding DNA: TGTGCCAGCAGCAGTGACAGTGGCCAGCCCCAGCATTTT. The encoded protein is CASSSDSGQPQHF.

This clonotype was counted many times. The CDR3 nucleotides read TGTGCCAGCAGCCCCCCTGTGTTGTCAGGGTTGCAAGAGACCCAGTACTTC. Residues: CASSPPVLSGLQETQYF. This chain joins TRBV6-2 or TRBV6-3 and TRBJ2-5, with D perhaps matching TRBD1 (5 bases). This CDR3 contains 17 residues. V gave up 6 bases and J gave up 2 bases, with 22 bases separating them. Germline assignment: CDR1 MNHEY and CDR2 SVGEGT.

The sample holds a few counts of this clonotype. J is TRBJ1-5 and V is TRBV29-1; D unresolved. Germline CDR1 is SQVTM and CDR2 is ANQGSEA. This CDR3 comprises 13 residues. Trimming took 4 bases from V and 5 from J, leaving 12 bases between them. The CDR3 DNA sequence: TGCAGCGTTGGGGCAGGTTCCGATCAGCCCCAGCATTTT. Protein product: CSVGAGSDQPQHF.

Many counts were recorded for this clonotype. The chain uses TRBV19 and TRBJ1-1; weak D call: TRBD1 (6 bases). Germline CDR1 reads LNHDA; CDR2 reads SQIVND (reference sequence). The CDR3 consists of 14 residues. V was cut by 3 bases and J by 4 bases, with 12 bases left in between. In nucleotides, the CDR3 is TGTGCCAGTAGTATTTCACAGGGACGCACTGAAGCTTTCTTT. Protein product: CASSISQGRTEAFF.

V is TRBV7-6 and J is TRBJ2-7, with 8 nucleotides matching TRBD1. V lost 5 bases and J lost 3; bases outside the gene matches: 9. This CDR3 comprises 15 residues. The germline V gene has CDR1 SGHVS and CDR2 FNYEAQ. CDR3 amino acids: CASSPDRARLYEQYF. DNA of the CDR3: TGTGCCAGCAGCCCGGACAGGGCTCGTCTCTACGAGCAGTACTTC.

The chain couples TRBV6-2 or TRBV6-3 to TRBJ1-6; D is unclear. V gave up 2 bases and J gave up 5 bases, with 16 bases separating them. Germline loops: CDR1 MNHEY, CDR2 SVGEGT. The CDR3 loop spans 17 amino acids. The CDR3 is CASSYVRITDDNSPLHF. For the CDR3, the DNA is TGTGCCAGCAGTTACGTGCGGATAACCGATGATAATTCACCCCTCCACTTT.

About this clonotype: A read error may explain this, as a much larger clone is one base away. Here the CDR3 omits its conserved ending phenylalanine or tryptophan, so a read error is the likely source. The chain is built from TRBV11-2 and TRBJ2-1, with D maybe TRBD1 (5 bases). CDR1 SGHAT and CDR2 FQNNGV come from the germline V gene. This CDR3 region has 15 residues. With 3 bases removed from V and 3 bases from J, the gap between germline ends came to 12 bases. CDR3 protein: CASSFSDKDYNEQFS. The CDR3 nucleotides are TGTGCCAGCAGCTTTTCGGACAAGGACTACAATGAGCAGTTCTCC.

This clonotype was counted many times. The rearrangement links TRBV27 to TRBJ2-7, with D possibly matching TRBD1 (6 bases). This CDR3 spans 17 amino acids. CDR1 is MNHEY, CDR2 SMNVEV, per germline (reference sequence). V was trimmed by 3 bases and J by 0 bases, leaving 18 bases between them. The CDR3, as DNA: TGTGCCAGCAGTTTGAGGGGACACCTTTTAGGCTCCTACGAGCAGTACTTC. Its translation is CASSLRGHLLGSYEQYF.

The chain employs TRBV19 and TRBJ2-3; tentatively, D is TRBD2 (5 bases). This CDR3 has 15 amino acids. Trimming removed 4 bases at V and 4 bases at J, with 15 bases between. Germline values: CDR1 LNHDA, CDR2 SQIVND (reference sequence). The CDR3 is CASSRKTDLPDTQYF. The CDR3 DNA is TGTGCCAGTAGTAGAAAGACGGACTTACCAGATACGCAGTATTTT.